The present TCR beta chain was sequenced within a study of shared clonotypes between healthy human individuals. Study at large: A couple of women and a few men aged 18 to 49 served as donors. Study observations and caveats: Clonotypes which were not shared had lower generation probabilities than clonotypes that all four donors shared.

Worth noting for this clone: Its antigen is unidentified.

The CDR3 length is 15 residues. Germline V lookup: CDR1 SGHRS, CDR2 YFSETQ. Trimming removed 3 bases from V and 3 bases from J, with 12 bases in between. Clones were read by immunoSEQ multiplex PCR, and TCRdb kept only the in-frame ones, dropping some. The table includes about 1 million clones, 75% to 85% detected once. This chain uses TRBV5-1 with TRBJ2-2, with D perhaps TRBD1 (6 bases). The receptor comes from a man younger than 35 in good health. Some clones in this sample may be carry-over from other donors' samples. Sequences were obtained from memory CD4+ T cells from PBMCs. As for subset: CD45RA-negative fraction. The CDR3 region has the DNA TGCGCCAGCAGCTACAGGGTTGGGGACACCGGGGAGCTGTTTTTT. It encodes CASSYRVGDTGELFF.